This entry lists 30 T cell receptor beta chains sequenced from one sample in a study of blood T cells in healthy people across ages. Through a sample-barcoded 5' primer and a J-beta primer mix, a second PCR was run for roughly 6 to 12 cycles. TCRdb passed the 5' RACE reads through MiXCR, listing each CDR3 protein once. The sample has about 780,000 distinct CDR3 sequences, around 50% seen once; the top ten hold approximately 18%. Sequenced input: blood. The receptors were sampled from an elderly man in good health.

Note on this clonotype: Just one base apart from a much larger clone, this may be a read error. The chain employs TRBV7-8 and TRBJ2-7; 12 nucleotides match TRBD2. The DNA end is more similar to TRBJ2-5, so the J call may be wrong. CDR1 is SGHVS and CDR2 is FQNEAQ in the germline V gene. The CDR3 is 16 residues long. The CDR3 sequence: CARSSTLAGGQETQYF. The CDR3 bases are TGTGCCAGAAGCTCAACCCTAGCGGGAGGGCAAGAGACCCAGTACTTC.

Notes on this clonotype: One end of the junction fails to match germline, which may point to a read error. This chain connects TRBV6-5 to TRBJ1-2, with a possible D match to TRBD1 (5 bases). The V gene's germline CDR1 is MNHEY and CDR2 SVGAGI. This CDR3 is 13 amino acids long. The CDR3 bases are TGTGCCAGCAGTGACTCCGGGGCGAGGGGCTACACCTTC. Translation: CASSDSGARGYTF.

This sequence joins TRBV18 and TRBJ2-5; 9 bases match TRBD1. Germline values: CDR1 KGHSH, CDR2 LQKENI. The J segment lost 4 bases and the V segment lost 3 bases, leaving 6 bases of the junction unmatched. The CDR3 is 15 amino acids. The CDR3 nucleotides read TGTGCCAGCTCACCGAGGACAGGGGACGGAGAGACCCAGTACTTC. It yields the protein CASSPRTGDGETQYF. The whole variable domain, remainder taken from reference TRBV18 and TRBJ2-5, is NAGVMQNPRHLVRRRGQEARLRCSPMKGHSHVYWYRQLPEEGLKFMVYLQKENIIDESGMPKERFSAEFPKEGPSILRIQQVVRGDSAAYFCASSPRTGDGETQYFGPGTRLLVL.

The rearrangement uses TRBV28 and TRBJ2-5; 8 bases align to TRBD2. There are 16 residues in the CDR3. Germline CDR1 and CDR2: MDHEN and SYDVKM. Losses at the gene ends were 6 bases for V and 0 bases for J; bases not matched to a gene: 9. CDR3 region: CASSTPGLGNQETQYF. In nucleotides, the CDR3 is TGTGCCAGCAGCACCCCGGGACTAGGAAACCAAGAGACCCAGTACTTC. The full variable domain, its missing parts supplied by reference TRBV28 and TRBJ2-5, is DVKVTQSSRYLVKRTGEKVFLECVQDMDHENMFWYRQDPGLGLRLIYFSYDVKMKEKGDIPEGYSVSREKKERFSLILESASTNQTSMYLCASSTPGLGNQETQYFGPGTRLLVL.

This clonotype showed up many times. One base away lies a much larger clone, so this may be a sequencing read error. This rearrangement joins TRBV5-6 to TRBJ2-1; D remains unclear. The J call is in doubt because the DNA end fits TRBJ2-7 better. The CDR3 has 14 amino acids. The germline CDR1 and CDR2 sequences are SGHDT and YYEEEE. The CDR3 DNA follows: TGTGCCAGCAGCTTGGCCGATAGTTACAATGAGCAGTACTTC. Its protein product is CASSLADSYNEQYF.

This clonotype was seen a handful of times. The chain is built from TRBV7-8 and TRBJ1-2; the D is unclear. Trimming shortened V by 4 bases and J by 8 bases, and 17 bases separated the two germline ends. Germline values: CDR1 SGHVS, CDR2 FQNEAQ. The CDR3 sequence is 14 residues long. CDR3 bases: TGTGCCAGCAGCTCGACCACCGAATTCATGGGCTACACCTTC. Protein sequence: CASSSTTEFMGYTF.

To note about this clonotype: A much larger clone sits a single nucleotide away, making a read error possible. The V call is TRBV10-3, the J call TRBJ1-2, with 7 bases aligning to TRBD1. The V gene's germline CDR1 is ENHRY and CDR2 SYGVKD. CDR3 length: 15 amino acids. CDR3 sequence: CAISPAGTANYDYTF. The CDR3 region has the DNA TGTGCCATCAGTCCCGCCGGGACAGCTAACTATGACTACACCTTC.

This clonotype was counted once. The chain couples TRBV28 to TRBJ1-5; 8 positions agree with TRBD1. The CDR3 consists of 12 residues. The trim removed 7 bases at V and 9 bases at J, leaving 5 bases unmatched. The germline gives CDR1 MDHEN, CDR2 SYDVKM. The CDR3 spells CASTAGGRPQHF. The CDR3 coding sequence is TGTGCCAGCACCGCAGGGGGCCGGCCCCAGCATTTT.

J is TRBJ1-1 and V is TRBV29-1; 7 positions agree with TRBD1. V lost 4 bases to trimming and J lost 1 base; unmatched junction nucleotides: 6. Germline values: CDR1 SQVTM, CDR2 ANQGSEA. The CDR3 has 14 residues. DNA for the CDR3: TGCAGCGTTGCAGAAGGGACAGCGAACACTGAAGCTTTCTTT. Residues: CSVAEGTANTEAFF.

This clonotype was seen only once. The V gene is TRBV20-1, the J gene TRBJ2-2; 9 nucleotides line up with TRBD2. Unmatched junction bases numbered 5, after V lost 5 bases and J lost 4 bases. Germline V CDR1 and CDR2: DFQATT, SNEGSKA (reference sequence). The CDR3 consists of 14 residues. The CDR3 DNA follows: TGCAGTGCTCCAACTAGCGGGCTCACCGGGGAGCTGTTTTTT. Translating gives CSAPTSGLTGELFF.

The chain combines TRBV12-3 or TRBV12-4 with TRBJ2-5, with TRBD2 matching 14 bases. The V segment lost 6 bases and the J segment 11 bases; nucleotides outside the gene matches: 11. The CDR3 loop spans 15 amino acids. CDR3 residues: CASRKGLAGENEQYF. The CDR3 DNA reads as TGTGCCAGCAGAAAGGGACTAGCGGGAGAGAATGAGCAGTACTTC.

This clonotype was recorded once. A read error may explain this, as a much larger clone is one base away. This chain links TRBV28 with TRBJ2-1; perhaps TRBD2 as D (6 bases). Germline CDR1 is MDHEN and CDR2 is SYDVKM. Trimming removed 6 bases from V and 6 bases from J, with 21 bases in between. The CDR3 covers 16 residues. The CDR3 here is CASRSEDGSLLNEQFF. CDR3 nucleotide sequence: TGTGCCAGCAGGTCCGAGGACGGGAGTCTGCTCAATGAGCAGTTCTTC.

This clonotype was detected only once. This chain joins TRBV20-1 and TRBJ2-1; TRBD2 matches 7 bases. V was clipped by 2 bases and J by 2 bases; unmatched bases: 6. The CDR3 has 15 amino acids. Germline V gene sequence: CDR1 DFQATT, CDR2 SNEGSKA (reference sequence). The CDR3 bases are TGCAGTGCTAGAATCCCCGGGGGGACCTACAATGAGCAGTTCTTC. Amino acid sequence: CSARIPGGTYNEQFF.

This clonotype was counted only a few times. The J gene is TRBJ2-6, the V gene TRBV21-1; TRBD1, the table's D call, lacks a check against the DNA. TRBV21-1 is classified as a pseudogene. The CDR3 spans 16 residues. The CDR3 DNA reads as TGTGCCAGCAGCAAAGGTGGACAAACTGGGGCCAACGTCCTGACTTTC. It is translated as CASSKGGQTGANVLTF.

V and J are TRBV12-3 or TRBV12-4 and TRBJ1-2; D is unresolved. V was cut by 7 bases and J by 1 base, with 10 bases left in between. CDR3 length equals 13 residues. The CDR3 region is CASTLTSNYGYTF. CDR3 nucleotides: TGTGCCAGCACGCTGACAAGTAACTATGGCTACACCTTC.

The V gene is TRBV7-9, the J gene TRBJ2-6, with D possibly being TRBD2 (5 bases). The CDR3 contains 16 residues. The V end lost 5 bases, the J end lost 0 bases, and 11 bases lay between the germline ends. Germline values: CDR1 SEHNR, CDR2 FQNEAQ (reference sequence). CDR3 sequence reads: CASSEGLFSGANVLTF. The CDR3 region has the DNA TGTGCCAGCAGCGAAGGACTGTTCTCTGGGGCCAACGTCCTGACTTTC.

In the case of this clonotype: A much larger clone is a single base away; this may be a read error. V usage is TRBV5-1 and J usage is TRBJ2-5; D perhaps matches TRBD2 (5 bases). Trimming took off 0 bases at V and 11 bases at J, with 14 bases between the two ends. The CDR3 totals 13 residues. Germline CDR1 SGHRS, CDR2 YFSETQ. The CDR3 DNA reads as TGCGCCAGCAGCTTGGTGAGGGAGAATGAGCAGTACTTC. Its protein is CASSLVRENEQYF.

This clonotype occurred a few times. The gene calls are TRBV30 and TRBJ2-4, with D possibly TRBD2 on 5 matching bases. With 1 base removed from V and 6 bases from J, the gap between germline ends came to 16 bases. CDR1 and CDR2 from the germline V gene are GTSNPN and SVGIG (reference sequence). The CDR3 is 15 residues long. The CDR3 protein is CAWSALNSAGNIQYF. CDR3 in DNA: TGTGCCTGGAGTGCCCTGAATAGCGCCGGAAACATTCAGTACTTC.

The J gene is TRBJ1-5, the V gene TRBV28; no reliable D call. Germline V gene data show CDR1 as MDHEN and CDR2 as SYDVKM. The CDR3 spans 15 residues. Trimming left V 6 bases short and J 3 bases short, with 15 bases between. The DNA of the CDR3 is TGTGCCAGCAGACCTCAGGACGGAGTCAATCAGCCCCAGCATTTT. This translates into CASRPQDGVNQPQHF.

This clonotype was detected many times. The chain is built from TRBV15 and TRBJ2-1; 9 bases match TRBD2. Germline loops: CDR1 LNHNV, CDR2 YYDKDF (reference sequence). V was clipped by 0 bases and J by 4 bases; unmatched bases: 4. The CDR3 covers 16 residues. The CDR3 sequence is CATSRDRAGGYNEQFF. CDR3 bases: TGTGCCACCAGCAGAGATCGCGCGGGAGGGTACAATGAGCAGTTCTTC.

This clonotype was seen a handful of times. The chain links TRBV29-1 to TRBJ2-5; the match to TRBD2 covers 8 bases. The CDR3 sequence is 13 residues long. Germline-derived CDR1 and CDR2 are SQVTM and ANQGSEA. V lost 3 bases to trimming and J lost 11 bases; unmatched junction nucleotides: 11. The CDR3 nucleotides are TGCAGCGTTGATCCCACTAGCGGTAATGAGCAGTACTTC. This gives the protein CSVDPTSGNEQYF.

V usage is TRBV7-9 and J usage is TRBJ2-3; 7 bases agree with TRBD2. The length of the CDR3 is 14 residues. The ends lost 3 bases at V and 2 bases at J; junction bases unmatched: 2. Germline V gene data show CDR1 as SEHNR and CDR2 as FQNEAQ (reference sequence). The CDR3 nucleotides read TGTGCCAGCAGCTTGAGCGGGATCACAGATACGCAGTATTTT. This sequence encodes CASSLSGITDTQYF.

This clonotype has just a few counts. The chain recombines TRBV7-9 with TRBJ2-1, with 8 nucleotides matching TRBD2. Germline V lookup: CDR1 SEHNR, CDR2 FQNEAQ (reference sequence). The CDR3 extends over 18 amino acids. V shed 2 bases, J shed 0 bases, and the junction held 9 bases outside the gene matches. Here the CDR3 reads CASSLWGAGAISYNEQFF. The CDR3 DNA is TGTGCCAGCAGCTTATGGGGAGCGGGAGCTATCTCCTACAATGAGCAGTTCTTC.

This chain's CDR3 is CASSLRDPGRAQYF. The CDR3 region has the DNA TGTGCCAGCAGTCTCCGGGACCCTGGGAGGGCCCAGTACTTC. V is TRBV28 and J is TRBJ2-5; 7 nucleotides line up with TRBD2. Germline V gene data show CDR1 as MDHEN and CDR2 as SYDVKM. The CDR3 has 14 amino acids. The ends lost 5 bases at V and 9 bases at J; junction bases unmatched: 12.

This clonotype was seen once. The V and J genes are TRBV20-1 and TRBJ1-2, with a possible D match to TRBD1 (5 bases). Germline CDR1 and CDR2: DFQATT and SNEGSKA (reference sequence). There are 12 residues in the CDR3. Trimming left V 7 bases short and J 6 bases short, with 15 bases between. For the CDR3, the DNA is TGCAGTGTTACATCCGGGACGGATGGCTACACCTTC. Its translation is CSVTSGTDGYTF.

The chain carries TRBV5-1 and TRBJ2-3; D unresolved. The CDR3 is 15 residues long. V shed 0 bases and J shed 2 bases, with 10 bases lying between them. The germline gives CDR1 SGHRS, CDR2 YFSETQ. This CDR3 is CASSLEQVATDTQYF. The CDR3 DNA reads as TGCGCCAGCAGCTTGGAGCAGGTTGCCACAGATACGCAGTATTTT.

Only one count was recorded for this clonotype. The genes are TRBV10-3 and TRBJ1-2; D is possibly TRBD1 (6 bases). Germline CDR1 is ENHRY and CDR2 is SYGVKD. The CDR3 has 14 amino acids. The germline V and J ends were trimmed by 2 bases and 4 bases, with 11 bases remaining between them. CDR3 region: CAISEDGGGYGYTF. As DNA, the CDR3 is TGTGCCATCAGTGAGGACGGGGGCGGCTATGGCTACACCTTC.

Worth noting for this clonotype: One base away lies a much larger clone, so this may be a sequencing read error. This CDR3 reads CASSAFRAEYDYTF. The CDR3 nucleotides read TGTGCCAGCAGTGCCTTTAGGGCGGAGTATGACTACACCTTC. J is TRBJ1-2 and V is TRBV2; D is undetermined. CDR1 SNHLY and CDR2 FYNNEI come from the germline V gene. The CDR3 loop spans 14 amino acids. Looking up the rest from reference TRBV2 and TRBJ1-2 gives the full variable domain: EPEVTQTPSHQVTQMGQEVILRCVPISNHLYFYWYRQILGQKVEFLVSFYNNEISEKSEIFDDQFSVERPDGSNFTLKIRSTKLEDSAMYFCASSAFRAEYDYTFGSGTRLTVV.

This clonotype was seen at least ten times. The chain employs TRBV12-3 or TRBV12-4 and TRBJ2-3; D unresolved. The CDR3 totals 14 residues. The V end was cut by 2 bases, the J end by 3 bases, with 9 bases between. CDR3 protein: CASSLTGPTDTQYF. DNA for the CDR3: TGTGCCAGCAGTTTAACCGGACCAACAGATACGCAGTATTTT.

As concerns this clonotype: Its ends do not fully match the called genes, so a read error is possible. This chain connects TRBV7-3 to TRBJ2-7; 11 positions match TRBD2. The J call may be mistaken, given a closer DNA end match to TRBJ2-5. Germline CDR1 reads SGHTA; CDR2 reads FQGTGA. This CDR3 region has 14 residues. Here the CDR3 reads CVSSQLAGAETQYF. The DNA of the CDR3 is TGTGTCAGCAGCCAACTAGCGGGAGCCGAGACCCAGTACTTC.